This T cell receptor (beta chain) was found in a study of Ad26.COV2.S vaccination and SARS-CoV-2 variants. Germline V gene data show CDR1 as GTSNPN and CDR2 as SVGIG (reference sequence). V lost 1 base, J lost 0 bases, and 10 bases lay in between. The CDR3 extends over 14 amino acids. Treatment given: around 19 received Ad26.COV2.S at low or high dose, single or two shots; roughly five received placebo; per-sample allocation not given. All samples were drawn on day 63, counting from the first vaccine or placebo injection. TCRdb keeps only in-frame clones here, not all; method: immunoSEQ multiplex PCR. This table holds roughly 380,000 clones, roughly 90% found once.

The sequence was obtained from a person aged 18 to 65 who received the Ad26.COV2.S COVID-19 vaccine or a placebo. The chain recombines TRBV30 with TRBJ2-7, with D uncertain. The sequencing here drew on peripheral blood, taken in a trial of Ad26.COV2.S vaccine versus placebo. The chain's CDR3 is CAWSGDVSSYEQYF. In nucleotides, the CDR3 is TGTGCCTGGAGTGGCGACGTGAGCTCCTACGAGCAGTACTTC. The full variable domain, rest sourced from reference TRBV30 and TRBJ2-7, is SQTIHQWPATLVQPVGSPLSLECTVEGTSNPNLYWYRQAAGRGLQLLFYSVGIGQISSEVPQNLSASRPQDRQFILSSKKLLLSDSGFYLCAWSGDVSSYEQYFGPGTRLTVT.